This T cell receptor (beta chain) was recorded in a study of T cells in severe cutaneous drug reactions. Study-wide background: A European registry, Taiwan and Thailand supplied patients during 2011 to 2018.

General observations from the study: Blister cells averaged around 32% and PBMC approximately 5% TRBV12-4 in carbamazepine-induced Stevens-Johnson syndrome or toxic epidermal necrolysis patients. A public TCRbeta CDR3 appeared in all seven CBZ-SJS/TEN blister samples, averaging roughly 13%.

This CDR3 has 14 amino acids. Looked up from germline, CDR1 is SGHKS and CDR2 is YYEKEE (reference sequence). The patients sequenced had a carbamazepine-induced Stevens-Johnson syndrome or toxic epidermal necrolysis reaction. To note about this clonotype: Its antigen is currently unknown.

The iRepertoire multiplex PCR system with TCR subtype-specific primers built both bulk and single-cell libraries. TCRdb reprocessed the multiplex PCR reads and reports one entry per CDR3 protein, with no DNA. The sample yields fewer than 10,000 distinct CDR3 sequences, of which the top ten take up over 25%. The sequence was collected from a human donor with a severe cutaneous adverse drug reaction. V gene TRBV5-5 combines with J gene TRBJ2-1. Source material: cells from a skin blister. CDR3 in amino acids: CASSHKDSYNEQFF.